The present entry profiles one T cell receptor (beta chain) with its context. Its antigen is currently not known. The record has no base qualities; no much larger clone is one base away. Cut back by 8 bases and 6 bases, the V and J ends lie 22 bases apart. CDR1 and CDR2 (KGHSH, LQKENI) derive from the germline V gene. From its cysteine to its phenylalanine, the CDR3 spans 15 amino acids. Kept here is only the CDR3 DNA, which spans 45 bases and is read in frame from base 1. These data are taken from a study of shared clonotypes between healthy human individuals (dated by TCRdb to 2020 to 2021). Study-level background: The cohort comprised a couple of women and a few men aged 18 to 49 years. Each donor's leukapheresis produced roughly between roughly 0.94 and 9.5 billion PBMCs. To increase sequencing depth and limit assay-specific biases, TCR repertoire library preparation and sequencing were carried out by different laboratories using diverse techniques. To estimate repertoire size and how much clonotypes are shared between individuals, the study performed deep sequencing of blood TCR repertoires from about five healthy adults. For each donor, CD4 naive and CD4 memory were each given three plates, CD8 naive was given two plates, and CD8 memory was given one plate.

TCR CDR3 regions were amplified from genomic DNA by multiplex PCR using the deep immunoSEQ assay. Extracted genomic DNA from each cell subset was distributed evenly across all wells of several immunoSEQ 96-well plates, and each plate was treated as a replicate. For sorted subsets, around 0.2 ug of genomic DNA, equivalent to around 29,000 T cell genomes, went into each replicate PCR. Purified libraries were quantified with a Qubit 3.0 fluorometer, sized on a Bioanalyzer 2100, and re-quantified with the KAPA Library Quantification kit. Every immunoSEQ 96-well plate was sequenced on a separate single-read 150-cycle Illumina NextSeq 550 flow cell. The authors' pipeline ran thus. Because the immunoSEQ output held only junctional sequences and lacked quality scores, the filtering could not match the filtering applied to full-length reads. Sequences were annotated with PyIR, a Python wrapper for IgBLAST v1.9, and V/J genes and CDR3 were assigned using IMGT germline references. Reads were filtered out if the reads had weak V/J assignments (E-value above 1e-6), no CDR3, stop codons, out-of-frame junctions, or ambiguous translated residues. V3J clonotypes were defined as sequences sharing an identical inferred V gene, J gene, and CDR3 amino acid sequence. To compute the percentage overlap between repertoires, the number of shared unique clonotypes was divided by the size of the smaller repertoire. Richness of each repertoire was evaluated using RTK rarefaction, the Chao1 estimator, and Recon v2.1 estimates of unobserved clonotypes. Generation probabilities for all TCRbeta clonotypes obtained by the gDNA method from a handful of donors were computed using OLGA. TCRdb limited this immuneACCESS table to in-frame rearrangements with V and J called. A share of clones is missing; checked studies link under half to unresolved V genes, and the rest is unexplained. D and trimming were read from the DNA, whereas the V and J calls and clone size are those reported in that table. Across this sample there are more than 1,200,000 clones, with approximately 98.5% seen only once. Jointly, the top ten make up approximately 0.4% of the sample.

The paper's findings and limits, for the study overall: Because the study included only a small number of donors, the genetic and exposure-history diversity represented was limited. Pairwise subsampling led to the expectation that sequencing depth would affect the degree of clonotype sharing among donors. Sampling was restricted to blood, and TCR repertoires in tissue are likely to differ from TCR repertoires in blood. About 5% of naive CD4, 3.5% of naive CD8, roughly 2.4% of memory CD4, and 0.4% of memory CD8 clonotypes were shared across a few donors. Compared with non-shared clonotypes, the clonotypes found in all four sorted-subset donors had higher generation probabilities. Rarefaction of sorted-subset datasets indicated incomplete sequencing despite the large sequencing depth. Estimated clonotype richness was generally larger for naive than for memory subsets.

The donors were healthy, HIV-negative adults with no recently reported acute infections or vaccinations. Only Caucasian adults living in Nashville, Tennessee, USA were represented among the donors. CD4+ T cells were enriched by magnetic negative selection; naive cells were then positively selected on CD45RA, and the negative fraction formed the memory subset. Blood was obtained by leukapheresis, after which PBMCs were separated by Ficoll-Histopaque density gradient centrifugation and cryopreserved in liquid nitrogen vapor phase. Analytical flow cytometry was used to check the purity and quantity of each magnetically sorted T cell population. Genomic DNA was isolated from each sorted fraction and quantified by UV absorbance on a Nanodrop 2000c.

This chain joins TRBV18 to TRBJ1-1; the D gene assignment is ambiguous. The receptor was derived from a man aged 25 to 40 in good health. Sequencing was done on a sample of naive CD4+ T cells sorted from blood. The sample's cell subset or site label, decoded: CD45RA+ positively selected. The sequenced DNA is TGTGCCAGCCGCCTTGTTTTGGAAGGAACTTCTGAAGCTTTCTTT. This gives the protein CASRLVLEGTSEAFF.